This is a list of T cell receptor beta chains from one sample in a study of TIL therapy for anti-PD-1-resistant metastatic lung cancer. Assay used: immunoSEQ multiplex PCR; TCRdb lists only in-frame clones, some missing. The sample lists tens of thousands of clones; 70% to 85% were seen once. Here the sequenced sample was tumor tissue, taken at baseline. Receptor source: a person between 25 and 80 years old with non-small cell lung cancer. CDR3s include the opening cysteine and the closing phenylalanine or tryptophan. The D gene is left open where the match is weak. Clone sizes are given selectively: once, few, many, or a class where the clone is expanded.

clone_size j_call d_call v_call cdr3_nt cdr3_aa
few TRBJ2-3 NA TRBV27 TGTGCCAGCAGGTTATGGCGGGATGGAGATACGCAGTATTTT CASRLWRDGDTQYF
NA TRBJ2-3 TRBD2 TRBV7-3 TGTGCCAGCAGCTTAAGGGAGGGGGATACGCAGTATTTT CASSLREGDTQYF
once TRBJ1-5 TRBD1 TRBV19 TGTGCCAGTAGCCTGGACAGGGGATATCTTCAGCCCCAGCATTTT CASSLDRGYLQPQHF
NA TRBJ2-7 NA TRBV5-6 TGTGCCAGCAGCTTGCGTCTCGGCCAGGGAACCTACGAGCAGTACTTC CASSLRLGQGTYEQYF
few TRBJ1-6 TRBD1 TRBV28 TGTGCCAGCAGTTTATGGGACAGGGGGCAAGGAAATTCACCCCTCCACTTT CASSLWDRGQGNSPLHF
NA TRBJ2-6 TRBD1 TRBV4-3 TGCGCCAGCAGCCAAGAGGCAGGGGGCTTTATCTCTGGGGCCAACGTCCTGACTTTC CASSQEAGGFISGANVLTF
NA TRBJ2-1 NA TRBV4-3 TGCGCCAGCAGCCTTACCTTGCCCGGTGAGCAGTTCTTC CASSLTLPGEQFF
NA TRBJ2-7 NA TRBV7-5 TGTGCCAGAAGCTTAAGGGGATGGACAGTCTCTGGCAGGGAGCAGTACTTC CARSLRGWTVSGREQYF
few TRBJ2-3 NA TRBV10-1 TGCGCCAGCAGTGAGTCGCCGGGGGCGGGGGATACGCAGTATTTT CASSESPGAGDTQYF
few TRBJ1-2 NA TRBV19 TGTGCCAGTAGTATTCGGAGTCTGTATGGCTACACCTTC CASSIRSLYGYTF
NA TRBJ2-3 NA TRBV6-1 TGTGCCAGCAGTGCGTGGGACGGACCCACAGATACGCAGTATTTT CASSAWDGPTDTQYF
NA TRBJ2-3 TRBD2 TRBV27 TGTGCCAGCAGTTCTCCCCCTGGACTAGCGGGGCGGAATACGCAGTATTTT CASSSPPGLAGRNTQYF
few TRBJ1-1 NA TRBV19 TGTGCCAGTAGTATGGCAGGGGTGAACACTGAAGCTTTCTTT CASSMAGVNTEAFF
NA TRBJ1-5 NA TRBV28 TGTGCCAGCATTTTGAGGCAGGGAGGCCAGCCCCAGCATTTT CASILRQGGQPQHF
NA TRBJ2-7 NA TRBV5-4 TGTGCCAGCAGCTTGGATGGAGGCTGGGGGCAGTACTTC CASSLDGGWGQYF
NA TRBJ2-5 NA TRBV5-6 TGTGCCAGCAGCTCCCTTTGGGAGCAAGAGACCCAGTACTTC CASSSLWEQETQYF
NA TRBJ2-7 NA TRBV6-1 TGTGCCAGCACGGACGGGGTCCCCTACGAGCAGTACTTC CASTDGVPYEQYF
NA TRBJ1-5 NA TRBV6-1 TGTGCCAGCAGTGCACTTAGGGCAAGCAATCAGCCCCAGCATTTT CASSALRASNQPQHF
few TRBJ1-5 NA TRBV27 TGTGCCAGCAGTTTAAATAGCCAGGGTAGCAATCAGCCCCAGCATTTT CASSLNSQGSNQPQHF
few TRBJ1-5 NA TRBV6-1 TGTGCCAGCAGTGAAGTTAGACGCCCTAGCAATCAGCCCCAGCATTTT CASSEVRRPSNQPQHF
NA TRBJ2-5 NA TRBV28 TGTGCCAGCAGTTTAAGCAGAGAGACCCAGTACTTC CASSLSRETQYF
NA TRBJ1-2 NA TRBV6-5 TGTGCCAGCAGTTACGGTCCCGGCTTAAACTATGGCTACACCTTC CASSYGPGLNYGYTF
NA TRBJ2-7 NA TRBV7-9 TGTGCCAGCAGCTTAGAGTCCACGGCGGAGCAGTACTTC CASSLESTAEQYF
NA TRBJ1-1 TRBD1 TRBV27 TGTGCCAGCAGTCCGGGACAGGTGGGGAACACTGAAGCTTTCTTT CASSPGQVGNTEAFF
NA TRBJ1-2 NA TRBV7-9 TGTGCCAGCAGCTCGCCTTACTACAGAGATGGCTACACCTTC CASSSPYYRDGYTF
NA TRBJ2-7 TRBD2 TRBV9 TGTGCCAGCAGCGCCAGCGGGGGCTACGAGCAGTACTTC CASSASGGYEQYF
NA TRBJ2-1 NA TRBV7-9 TGTGCCAGCAGCTGGGCAGTAACGAATGAGCAGTTCTTC CASSWAVTNEQFF
once TRBJ2-1 TRBD2 TRBV6-6 TGTGCCAGCAGTCCGGGACTAGCGAGCAATGAGCAGTTCTTC CASSPGLASNEQFF
NA TRBJ1-1 NA TRBV7-7 TGTGCCAGCAGCGTCTCCAGGGAGACTGAAGCTTTCTTT CASSVSRETEAFF
few TRBJ1-3 NA TRBV2 TGTGCCAGCAGTAGGGGTTCAGGAAACACCATATATTTT CASSRGSGNTIYF
NA TRBJ2-3 TRBD1 TRBV5-4 TGTGCCAGCAGCTTCCCTCGTCAGGGGGCGGCAGATACGCAGTATTTT CASSFPRQGAADTQYF
NA TRBJ1-4 TRBD1 TRBV2 TGTGCCAGCAGTCCGGACAGGACTTATAATGAAAAACTGTTTTTT CASSPDRTYNEKLFF
NA TRBJ2-7 NA TRBV11-3 TGTGCCAGCAGCTTGCAACAGTCCTACGAGCAGTACTTC CASSLQQSYEQYF
NA TRBJ1-4 NA TRBV19 TGTGCCAGTAGAGACATCTCTTACAATGAAAAACTGTTTTTT CASRDISYNEKLFF
NA TRBJ1-1 NA TRBV11-3 TGTGCCAGCAGCTTAGATGCCATGAACACTGAAGCTTTCTTT CASSLDAMNTEAFF
NA TRBJ2-5 NA TRBV5-1 TGCGCCAGCAGCTTGGTCGCGGTCGTAAGTGAGACCCAGTACTTC CASSLVAVVSETQYF
NA TRBJ1-1 TRBD1 TRBV29-1 TGCAGCGGGACGGGACAGGCAAACACTGAAGCTTTCTTT CSGTGQANTEAFF
NA TRBJ2-1 NA TRBV5-1 TGCGCCAGCAGCTTGGATATCTTGTTCAGCTCCTACAATGAGCAGTTCTTC CASSLDILFSSYNEQFF
few TRBJ2-7 NA TRBV10-2 TGCGCCAGCAGTGATCGTGGGCTAGCGAACTACGAGCAGTACTTC CASSDRGLANYEQYF
few TRBJ1-1 NA TRBV5-1 TGCGCCAGCAGATCAGGGGCAGGGAGAGGGTTCACTGAAGCTTTCTTT CASRSGAGRGFTEAFF
NA TRBJ1-1 TRBD1 TRBV6-5 TGTGCCAGCAGTGGACAGGGTCGGCCTGAAGCTTTCTTT CASSGQGRPEAFF
NA TRBJ2-6 NA TRBV5-4 TGTGCCAGTCATATAGGGGCCAGCTCTGGGGCCAACGTCCTGACTTTC CASHIGASSGANVLTF
NA TRBJ1-2 NA TRBV6-1 TGTGCCAGCAGTGAAGTAGGTGGCTACACCTTC CASSEVGGYTF
NA TRBJ1-1 TRBD1 TRBV5-1 TGCGCCAGCAGCTGGTCGACAGGGGGGAACACTGAAGCTTTCTTT CASSWSTGGNTEAFF
once TRBJ1-6 NA TRBV28 TGTGCCAGCATAGGGGAGGGGCGCGGGTTCTATAATTCACCCCTCCACTTT CASIGEGRGFYNSPLHF
NA TRBJ1-1 NA TRBV7-2 TGTGCCAGCAGGGATACTCAGGGGTCCTTTATGAACACTGAAGCTTTCTTT CASRDTQGSFMNTEAFF
NA TRBJ2-1 NA TRBV29-1 TGCAGCGTTGTTCCGCGACTCAGAATTAATGAGCAGTTCTTC CSVVPRLRINEQFF
once TRBJ2-1 TRBD1 TRBV27 TGTGCCAGCAGTTTCGACAGGGGGCTTCCACAGTTCTTC CASSFDRGLPQFF
many TRBJ1-2 TRBD1 TRBV7-6 TGTGCCAGCAGCTTAGATCAGGGGGCGCAGTATGGCTACACCTTC CASSLDQGAQYGYTF
NA TRBJ1-2 NA TRBV19 TGTGCCAGTAGTATTCTCCGGGGCCTATATGGCTACACCTTC CASSILRGLYGYTF
once TRBJ2-7 NA TRBV5-1 TGCGCCAGCAGCTTGCGAGGTAGCGGTTACGAGCAGTACTTC CASSLRGSGYEQYF
NA TRBJ1-6 NA TRBV30 TGTGCCTGGAGTGTAGGGAGGGCTACGAATTCACCCCTCCACTTT CAWSVGRATNSPLHF
NA TRBJ1-4 NA TRBV6-6 TGTGCCAGCAGCGACACAGGAGGCTATGAAAAACTGTTTTTT CASSDTGGYEKLFF
NA TRBJ1-3 TRBD1 TRBV30 TGTGCCTGGAGTAGGGACAGTGGCTCTGGAAACACCATATATTTT CAWSRDSGSGNTIYF
NA TRBJ1-2 NA TRBV6-5 TGTGCCAGCAGTTACTCGAAAGGCGATGGCTACACCTTC CASSYSKGDGYTF
NA TRBJ2-1 TRBD2 TRBV11-2 TGTGCCAGCAGCTTAGGAGCGGGGGGGAACAATGAGCAGTTCTTC CASSLGAGGNNEQFF
NA TRBJ2-3 NA TRBV15 TGTGCCACCAGCAGAGATCGGGGGTCAGATACGCAGTATTTT CATSRDRGSDTQYF